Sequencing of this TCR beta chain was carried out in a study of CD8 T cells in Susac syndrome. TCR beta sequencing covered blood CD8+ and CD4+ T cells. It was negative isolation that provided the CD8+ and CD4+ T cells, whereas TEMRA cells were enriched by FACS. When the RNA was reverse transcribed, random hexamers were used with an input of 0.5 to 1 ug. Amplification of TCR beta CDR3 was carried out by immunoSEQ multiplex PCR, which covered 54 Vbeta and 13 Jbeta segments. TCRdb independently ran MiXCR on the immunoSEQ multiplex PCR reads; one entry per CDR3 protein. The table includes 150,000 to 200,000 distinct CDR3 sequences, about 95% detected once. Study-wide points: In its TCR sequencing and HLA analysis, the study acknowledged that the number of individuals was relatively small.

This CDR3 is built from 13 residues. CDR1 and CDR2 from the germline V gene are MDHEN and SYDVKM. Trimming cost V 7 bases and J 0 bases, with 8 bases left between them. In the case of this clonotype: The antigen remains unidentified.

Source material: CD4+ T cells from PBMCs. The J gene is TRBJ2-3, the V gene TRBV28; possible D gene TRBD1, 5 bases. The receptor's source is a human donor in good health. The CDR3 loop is CASIRGSTDTQYF. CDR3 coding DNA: TGTGCCAGCATAAGGGGTAGCACAGATACGCAGTATTTT.